This passage covers 9 T cell receptor beta chains from one sample sequenced in a study of T-cell memory formation after mild COVID-19. In TCRdb, the 5' RACE reads were re-called with MiXCR into one record per CDR3 protein. The profile shows 350,000 or so distinct CDR3 sequences, 20% to 25% of them singletons. The sample comprised PBMCs or a T cell subset sorted from them (not recorded which). Receptors were obtained from a young man who had mild COVID-19 (a few samples of this study predate the infection). Cell type and time point are not known.

This clonotype has at least ten counts. The chain is built from TRBV7-2 and TRBJ1-2; no clear D. The CDR3 spans 12 residues. Trimming cost V 4 bases and J 4 bases, with 7 bases left between them. Germline CDR1 reads SGHTA; CDR2 reads FQGNSA. CDR3 sequence reads: CASSSQSYGYTF. The CDR3 nucleotides are TGTGCCAGCAGCTCACAGTCCTATGGCTACACCTTC.

This clonotype has more than one count but fewer than ten. The chain's CDR3 is CASSHRQGSVDEQYF. In nucleotides, the CDR3 is TGTGCCAGCAGCCATAGACAGGGGTCCGTCGACGAGCAGTACTTC. The chain joins TRBV7-2 to TRBJ2-7, with 8 bases matching TRBD1. The trim removed 5 bases at V and 5 bases at J, leaving 11 bases unmatched. CDR1 and CDR2 from the germline V gene are SGHTA and FQGNSA. The CDR3 is 15 residues long.

At least ten counts were recorded for this clonotype. This sequence joins TRBV12-3 or TRBV12-4 and TRBJ1-6; D is ambiguous. The germline V and J ends were trimmed by 3 bases and 10 bases, with 13 bases remaining between them. The CDR3 loop spans 14 amino acids. The CDR3 protein is CASSFARGESPLHF. The DNA of the CDR3 is TGTGCCAGCAGTTTTGCCCGGGGTGAATCACCCCTCCACTTT.

This clonotype turned up a few times. The chain employs TRBV6-1 and TRBJ2-7, with D possibly being TRBD1 or TRBD2 (6 bases each). This CDR3 is 16 amino acids long. Germline CDR1 reads MNHNS; CDR2 reads SASEGT. With 0 bases removed from V and 3 bases from J, the gap between germline ends came to 15 bases. The CDR3 DNA reads TGTGCCAGCAGTGAAGCCGCCCGGAGGGGGGTCTACGAGCAGTACGTC. This gives the protein CASSEAARRGVYEQYV.

This clonotype occurred a few times. V and J are TRBV5-1 and TRBJ2-6; a possible D gene is TRBD1 (6 bases). Trimming took 4 bases from V and 4 from J, leaving 12 bases between them. The CDR3 contains 15 residues. Germline CDR1 reads SGHRS; CDR2 reads YFSETQ. The CDR3 sequence: CASSPGHMGANVLTF. The CDR3, as DNA: TGCGCCAGCAGCCCGGGACATATGGGGGCCAACGTCCTGACTTTC.

V is TRBV20-1 and J is TRBJ2-3; 9 nucleotides line up with TRBD2. CDR3 length equals 14 residues. V shed 2 bases and J 2 bases; nucleotides not matched to a gene: 2. Per germline, CDR1 DFQATT and CDR2 SNEGSKA (reference sequence). The CDR3 loop reads CSARLAGITDTQYF. CDR3 DNA sequence: TGCAGTGCTAGACTAGCGGGGATCACAGATACGCAGTATTTT.

The chain uses TRBV6-2 or TRBV6-3 and TRBJ1-1; D may be TRBD1 (6 bases). CDR3 length: 17 residues. From germline, CDR1 is MNHEY and CDR2 SVGEGT. The V end was cut by 2 bases, the J end by 0 bases, with 16 bases between. CDR3 sequence reads: CASSYPQGSSMNTEAFF. DNA for the CDR3: TGTGCCAGCAGTTACCCTCAGGGGAGCAGTATGAACACTGAAGCTTTCTTT.

This clonotype was seen a handful of times. The J gene is TRBJ2-3, the V gene TRBV4-1; no clear D gene. This CDR3 comprises 11 residues. Per the germline V gene, CDR1 is MGHRA and CDR2 is YSYEKL. V was pared by 11 bases and J by 1 base, with 7 bases between. CDR3 loop: CASGRTDTQYF. The DNA of the CDR3 is TGCGCCTCCGGTCGCACAGATACGCAGTATTTT.

The rearrangement links TRBV6-5 to TRBJ1-1; TRBD1 is a possible D gene (6 bases). In germline, CDR1 is MNHEY, CDR2 SVGAGI. The length of the CDR3 is 15 residues. V was shortened by 6 bases and J by 6 bases, with 20 bases between the two germline ends. The CDR3 coding sequence is TGTGCCAGCAGCCCTAACACAGGGATTGTGGCTGAAGCTTTCTTT. Amino acid sequence: CASSPNTGIVAEAFF.